Below are 13 T cell receptor beta chains sequenced from a single sample in a study of cytomegalovirus exposure and HLA in healthy donors. Use of 60 Vbeta and 13 Jbeta primers characterized the PCR. Repertoires were generated with immunoSEQ multiplex PCR, while TCRdb's copy carries only in-frame clones and drops some. The table has 95,000 to 150,000 clones, approximately 79% seen once. The specimen was PBMCs. The source is a man aged 25-45 years in good health and CMV-seronegative.

V and J are TRBV30 and TRBJ1-3; no clear D gene. CDR1 GTSNPN and CDR2 SVGIG come from the germline V gene (reference sequence). Trimming took off 4 bases at V and 0 bases at J, with 13 bases between the two ends. CDR3 size: 15 residues. The CDR3 DNA reads as TGTGCCTGGACAATCGGACTGACCTCTGGAAACACCATATATTTT. Amino acids: CAWTIGLTSGNTIYF. The full variable domain, completed using reference TRBV30 and TRBJ1-3, is SQTIHQWPATLVQPVGSPLSLECTVEGTSNPNLYWYRQAAGRGLQLLFYSVGIGQISSEVPQNLSASRPQDRQFILSSKKLLLSDSGFYLCAWTIGLTSGNTIYFGEGSWLTVV.

This chain uses TRBV6-1 with TRBJ1-1; D unclear. The CDR3 has 14 amino acids. The ends were cut back, 2 bases at V and 1 base at J, with 8 bases in the middle. Germline-derived CDR1 and CDR2 are MNHNS and SASEGT. CDR3 in amino acids: CASSEFGKNTEAFF. The CDR3, as DNA: TGTGCCAGCAGTGAATTTGGCAAGAACACTGAAGCTTTCTTT.

The chain combines TRBV28 with TRBJ2-6; the D gene is possibly TRBD1 (5 bases). V was clipped by 4 bases and J by 3 bases, with 10 bases between them. Germline V gene lookup returns CDR1 MDHEN and CDR2 SYDVKM. CDR3 length: 15 residues. The CDR3 protein is CASSSPGFGANVLTF. In DNA form, the CDR3 reads TGTGCCAGCAGTTCCCCAGGGTTTGGGGCCAACGTCCTGACTTTC.

The V gene is TRBV27, the J gene TRBJ2-7; 7 positions match TRBD1. In germline, CDR1 is MNHEY, CDR2 SMNVEV (reference sequence). Trimming at V came to 5 bases and at J to 4 bases, leaving 14 bases not matched to a gene. CDR3 length equals 16 residues. The CDR3 nucleotides are TGTGCCAGCAGTGAACGTGGGACCCCAGGGGGTTACGAGCAGTACTTC. Translating it yields CASSERGTPGGYEQYF.

This clone was recorded only once. The chain couples TRBV28 to TRBJ2-5; perhaps TRBD2 as D (6 bases). Germline V gives CDR1 MDHEN, CDR2 SYDVKM. The V end was cut by 5 bases, the J end by 2 bases, with 18 bases between. The CDR3 has 16 amino acids. The CDR3 loop is CASSPLRLGVQETQYF. CDR3 coding DNA: TGTGCCAGCAGTCCTCTTAGACTAGGGGTACAAGAGACCCAGTACTTC.

This clone occurred a few times. V gene TRBV18 combines with J gene TRBJ2-2, with a possible D match to TRBD1 (6 bases). V was trimmed by 4 bases and J by 5 bases, leaving 8 bases between them. Germline values: CDR1 KGHSH, CDR2 LQKENI. This CDR3 has 13 amino acids. CDR3 sequence (DNA): TGTGCCAGCTCACAGGACAGTACCGGGGAGCTGTTTTTT. Protein sequence: CASSQDSTGELFF.

The chain uses TRBV18 and TRBJ2-5; no reliable D call. This CDR3 spans 14 amino acids. Trimming took 0 bases from V and 2 from J, leaving 7 bases between them. The germline CDR1 and CDR2 sequences are KGHSH and LQKENI. This CDR3 is CASSPPSLQETQYF. The CDR3 DNA is TGTGCCAGCTCACCACCGTCCCTACAAGAGACCCAGTACTTC.

The rearrangement joins TRBV10-2 to TRBJ1-2; perhaps TRBD1 as D (5 bases). CDR1 is WSHSY and CDR2 is SAAADI in the germline V gene. The CDR3 sequence is 11 residues long. Trimming removed 8 bases at V and 10 bases at J, with 14 bases between. CDR3 loop: CASLGLGDYTF. CDR3 bases: TGCGCCAGCTTGGGACTGGGGGACTACACCTTC.

This clone was counted a single time. One end of the junction is discordant with germline, which a read error may explain. The CDR3 DNA sequence: TGTTCCAGCAGCACGAGCTCAGGAAATTCACCCCTCCACTTT. Amino acid sequence: CSSSTSSGNSPLHF. The chain couples TRBV7-9 to TRBJ1-6; D remains ambiguous. Germline V gene sequence: CDR1 SEHNR, CDR2 FQNEAQ (reference sequence). The CDR3 contains 14 residues.

This chain connects TRBV29-1 to TRBJ2-7; D perhaps matches TRBD1 (6 bases). Germline V gives CDR1 SQVTM, CDR2 ANQGSEA. Trimming took off 7 bases at V and 5 bases at J, with 15 bases between the two ends. This CDR3 has 12 residues. In DNA, the CDR3 is TGCAGCGCCAAAGGACAGTTACACGAGCAGTACTTC. It translates to CSAKGQLHEQYF.

The V call is TRBV2, the J call TRBJ2-7; D perhaps matches TRBD1 (7 bases). The CDR3 is made up of 14 amino acids. Germline loops: CDR1 SNHLY, CDR2 FYNNEI. V was shortened by 7 bases and J by 7 bases, with 20 bases between the two germline ends. Written as DNA, the CDR3 is TGTGCCAGCACCCGTAGGGGCAGGGGGGAGGAGCAGTACTTC. Translation gives CASTRRGRGEEQYF.

The chain is built from TRBV9 and TRBJ1-2; no clear D gene. Looked up from germline, CDR1 is SGDLS and CDR2 is YYNGEE. Trimming took off 0 bases at V and 5 bases at J, with 11 bases between the two ends. This CDR3 has 14 amino acids. As DNA, the CDR3 is TGTGCCAGCAGCGTAGATCGGGGTTTGTATGGCTACACCTTC. This sequence encodes CASSVDRGLYGYTF.

This chain joins TRBV11-2 and TRBJ1-4; weak D call: TRBD1 (6 bases). The CDR3 runs to 15 residues. Trimming stripped 3 bases from V and 3 bases from J, with 11 bases between. From germline, CDR1 is SGHAT and CDR2 FQNNGV. In DNA, the CDR3 is TGTGCCAGCAGCTTTACGGGACAAGCTAATGAAAAACTGTTTTTT. This codes for CASSFTGQANEKLFF.